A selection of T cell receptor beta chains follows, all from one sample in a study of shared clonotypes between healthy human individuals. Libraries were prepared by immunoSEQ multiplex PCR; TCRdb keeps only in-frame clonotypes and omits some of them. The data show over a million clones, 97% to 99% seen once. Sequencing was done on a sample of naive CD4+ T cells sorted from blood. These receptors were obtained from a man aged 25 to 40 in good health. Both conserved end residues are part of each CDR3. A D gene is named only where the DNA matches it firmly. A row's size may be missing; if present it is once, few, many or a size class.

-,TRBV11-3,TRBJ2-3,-,TGTGCCAGCAGCTTAAGGTTGGGGGGCCGAGATACGCAGTATTTT,CASSLRLGGRDTQYF
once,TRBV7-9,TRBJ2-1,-,TGTGCCAGCGTGTCCCCAGGGCGAGCCAATGAGCAGTTCTTC,CASVSPGRANEQFF
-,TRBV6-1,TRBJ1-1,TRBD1,TGTGCCAGCAGGAACGGACAGGGGAAAGCTTTCTTT,CASRNGQGKAFF
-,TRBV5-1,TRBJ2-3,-,TGCGCCAGCAGCCGGGGCTCTAGCACAGATACGCAGTATTTT,CASSRGSSTDTQYF
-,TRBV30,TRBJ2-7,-,TGTGCCCAAGATGGAACCTACGAGCAGTACTTC,CAQDGTYEQYF
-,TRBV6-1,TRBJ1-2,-,TGTGCCAGCAGTGAAGCGCTCGGACAGTATGGCTACACCTTC,CASSEALGQYGYTF
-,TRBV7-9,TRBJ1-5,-,TGTGCCAGCAGCTTAGAAATGGGGCCGGGTATCCAGCCCCAGCATTTT,CASSLEMGPGIQPQHF
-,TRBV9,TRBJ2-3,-,TGTGCCAGCAGCCCCTCTCCGCTCGACGGTCTTCCCCACACAGATACGCAGTATTTT,CASSPSPLDGLPHTDTQYF
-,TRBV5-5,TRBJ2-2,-,TGTGCCAGCAGCTTGTTAGGAGCGAACACCGGGGAGCTGTTTTTT,CASSLLGANTGELFF
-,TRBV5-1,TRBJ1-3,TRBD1,TGCGCCAGCAGCCCTATCCCCCTGACAGGGCTTAATGGAAACACCATATATTTT,CASSPIPLTGLNGNTIYF
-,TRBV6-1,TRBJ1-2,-,TGTGCCAGCCTTATCGCCGGAGGTCTGGGCTACACCTTC,CASLIAGGLGYTF
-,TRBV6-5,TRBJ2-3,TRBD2,TGTGCCAGCAGTTTCGGACTAGCGGGAATGGATACGCAGTATTTT,CASSFGLAGMDTQYF
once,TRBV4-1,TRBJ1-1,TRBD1,TGCGCCAGCAGCCAAGCCTTTTCCGGGACAGGGCTATCGGGCCCTGAAGCTTTCTTT,CASSQAFSGTGLSGPEAFF
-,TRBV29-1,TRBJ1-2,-,TGCAGCGTAGTAATGGGGGGACGCGGCTACACCTTC,CSVVMGGRGYTF
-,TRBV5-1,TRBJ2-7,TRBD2,TGCGCCAGCAGCGAATCTCTAGCGGGAGGGTCCTACGAGCAGTACTTC,CASSESLAGGSYEQYF
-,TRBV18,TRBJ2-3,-,TGTGCCAGCTCACCGCTCGGCTGGCCTAGCACAGATACGCAGTATTTT,CASSPLGWPSTDTQYF
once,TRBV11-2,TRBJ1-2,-,TGTGCCAGCAGCTATGGACCGTCCGGCTATGGCTACACCTTC,CASSYGPSGYGYTF
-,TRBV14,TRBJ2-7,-,TGTGCCAGCAGTCATTATACTGGGACGCGATACGAGCAGTACTTC,CASSHYTGTRYEQYF
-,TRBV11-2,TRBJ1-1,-,TGTGCCAGCAGCTTATACCAAGGGGGGACTGAAGCTTTCTTT,CASSLYQGGTEAFF
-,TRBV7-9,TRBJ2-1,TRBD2,TGTGCCAGCAGCTTAGGTGGGCTAGCGGGATCCTACAATGAGCAGTTCTTC,CASSLGGLAGSYNEQFF
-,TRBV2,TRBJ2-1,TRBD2,TGTGCCAGCAGGTTACTAGCGGGAGGGGATGAGCAGTTCTTC,CASRLLAGGDEQFF
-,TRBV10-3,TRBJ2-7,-,TGTGCCATCAGTGAGTCGAAGAGCCTGAACGAGCAGTACTTC,CAISESKSLNEQYF
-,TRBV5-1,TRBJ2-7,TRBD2,TGCGCCAGCAGCAGAGGACTAGCGGGAGAGTACGAGCAGTACTTC,CASSRGLAGEYEQYF